The clone carrying this T cell receptor beta chain was observed a handful of times. This specimen belongs to a study of shared clonotypes between healthy human individuals. Using ten immunoSEQ deep assay plates, investigators sequenced unsorted PBMC DNA. Libraries were prepared by immunoSEQ multiplex PCR; TCRdb keeps only in-frame clonotypes and omits some of them. Of hundreds of thousands of clones listed, around three quarters are singletons. The germline V and J ends were trimmed by 4 bases and 0 bases, with 11 bases remaining between them. This CDR3 is built from 15 residues. CDR1 MNHNS and CDR2 SASEGT come from the germline V gene.

Source material: PBMCs. The gene calls are TRBV6-1 and TRBJ2-3; D is unresolved. The clonotype originates from a woman aged 40 to 50 in good health. Some clones in this sample may be carry-over from other donors' samples. The CDR3 coding sequence is TGTGCCAGCAGTGTAAGCGAAACTAGCACAGATACGCAGTATTTT. Amino acid sequence: CASSVSETSTDTQYF.